This T cell receptor (beta chain) was identified during a study of neurological immune-mediated disorders (dated by TCRdb to between 2018 and 2021). With regard to the full study: Peripheral blood TCR-beta repertoires from patients with HTLV-I-associated myelopathy (HAM/TSP), patients with multiple sclerosis, and healthy controls were compared in the study using UMI-based sequencing. Each longitudinal HAM/TSP and healthy donor was sampled at 3 time-points spaced at about 3-45 month intervals. The cohort was made up of 68 subjects, consisting of around 14 HAM/TSP patients, roughly 35 multiple sclerosis patients and 20 healthy controls. Longitudinal samples, technical triplicates and paired sorted CD4+ and CD8+ T-cell subsets, alongside PBMC samples, were included among the roughly 98 TCR-beta libraries. Overall study results and their limits: TCR clonal expansion was highest in HAM/TSP patients and lowest in MS patients, with MS patients falling below even healthy controls. Expanded clones from different subjects shared no identical CDR3 amino acid sequences, which suggests that TCR-beta repertoires were private in all groups.

From the germline V gene, CDR1 is SGHAT and CDR2 is FQNNGV. A distance of 13 bases separates the germline ends of V and J, which lose 1 base and 3 bases respectively. There are 15 amino acids in the CDR3, from cysteine to phenylalanine inclusive. The entry retains the CDR3 DNA only, 45 bases that are in frame from base 1. The time point label, read with the paper, signifies: longitudinal time-point 2. For unsorted PBMC libraries, 2 million PBMCs were used after storage in RNAlater at -80 degrees C until RNA extraction. PBMCs were separated from peripheral blood using Ficoll-Hypaque density gradient centrifugation and then cryopreserved in liquid nitrogen. At least ten counts were recorded for this clonotype. What antigen it recognizes has not been identified. The input lacks base qualities; no much larger clone sits a single base away. To synthesize cDNA, template-switch 5'RACE was performed with a primer carrying a 10-nucleotide random unique molecular identifier so that each TCR transcript was tagged. Every sequencing run yielded over 180 million TCR-beta sequences covering 15-18 subjects. The RNeasy kit was used for extraction of total RNA. The KAPA Real-time Library Amplification kit was used to amplify TCR-beta VDJ regions with primers for the TCR constant region and the 5'RACE anchor. Sample indexes and Illumina adaptors were added in a first PCR, after which library yield was increased in a second PCR. After purification with Ampure beads, the TCR product of roughly 650 bp was size-selected on a 2% E-gel SizeSelection system. Before pooling, library quality was checked on a Bioanalyzer, concentration was measured with Qubit, and libraries were quantified with the Kapa Library Quantification kit. An Illumina HiSeq 2500 was used to sequence the libraries paired-end at 2 x 150 bp. To increase sequence diversity, about 25-31% phiX was spiked into each library pool. The paper's data handling went like this. Quality-filtered reads were processed with the UMI-based MiGEC pipeline, and over 90% of raw TCR sequences were removed by the MiGEC pipeline during error correction. IMGT germline references were used for aligning VDJ genes, and each clonotype was defined as a unique CDR3 amino acid sequence together with its V-J genes. Clonal expansion, Shannon diversity, and CDR3 relatedness (CalcPairwiseDistances, ClusterSamples) were evaluated with VDJtools, and phylogenetic trees were built with CLCbio workbench. A clone was classed as expanded if it had 8 or more unique UMIs, a cutoff based on coefficient-of-variation modelling across technical triplicates. TCRdb reprocessing: public reads trimmed at Q25 with fastp, clones called with MiXCR, in-frame beta chains kept. One record per CDR3 amino acid sequence lists the most common genes and DNA. The V and J calls follow TCRdb's processing rather than the paper's. This sample holds approximately 85,000 distinct CDR3 sequences; roughly 13% were observed only once. Around 5.3% of the sample comes from the top ten.

The V and J genes are TRBV11-2 and TRBJ2-7; the D region possibly corresponds to TRBD1 (5 bases align). Sequences were obtained from PBMCs. This receptor was taken from a female donor with HTLV-1-associated myelopathy (HAM/TSP). The DNA is TGTGCCAGCAGCTTAGCGGCAGGGTTTCACTACGAGCAGTACTTC. It specifies CASSLAAGFHYEQYF.